Presented here are 10 T cell receptor beta chains from one specimen sequenced in a study of response to subunit inactivated influenza vaccine. TCRdb itself ran the RT-PCR reads through MiXCR, one entry per CDR3 protein. This table holds about 480,000 distinct CDR3 sequences, 10% to 15% found once. The material sequenced was PBMCs from blood, taken about 40 days after vaccination. The receptors stem from a man between 50 and 59 years old who received an inactivated influenza vaccine.

CDR3 nucleotides: TGTGCCAGCAGCGCGACTAGCGGGACCCGTGAGACCCAGTACTTC. Its translation is CASSATSGTRETQYF. The V gene is TRBV9, the J gene TRBJ2-5, with TRBD2 matching over 11 bases. The CDR3 is 15 residues long. V lost 3 bases to trimming and J lost 5 bases; unmatched junction nucleotides: 6. Germline V gives CDR1 SGDLS, CDR2 YYNGEE.

The rearrangement links TRBV5-1 to TRBJ1-2; TRBD1 matches at 10 bases. CDR3 length: 14 amino acids. Trimming removed 0 bases from V and 8 bases from J; junction bases left unmatched: 4. The V gene's germline CDR1 is SGHRS and CDR2 YFSETQ. CDR3 region: CASSLGATGGGYTF. The CDR3 coding sequence is TGCGCCAGCAGCTTGGGTGCGACAGGGGGCGGCTACACCTTC.

This sequence joins TRBV11-2 and TRBJ2-5; 16 nucleotides match TRBD2. The V gene end was trimmed by 3 bases and the J gene end by 1 base; junction bases not matched to a gene: 5. The CDR3 is 18 residues long. Per germline, CDR1 SGHAT and CDR2 FQNNGV. In DNA, the CDR3 is TGTGCCAGCAGCTTGGGACTAGCGGGGGGGCGTTTCCAAGAGACCCAGTACTTC. Amino acids: CASSLGLAGGRFQETQYF.

This clonotype was seen at least ten times. CDR3 nucleotide sequence: TGTGCCAGCAGCTTCAACAGGGGGCAGGAGACCCAGTACTTC. It encodes CASSFNRGQETQYF. The chain joins TRBV7-8 to TRBJ2-5; TRBD1 agrees at 9 bases. V gave up 3 bases and J gave up 5 bases; unmatched junction bases: 4. This CDR3 comprises 14 residues. The germline V gene has CDR1 SGHVS and CDR2 FQNEAQ.

This clonotype was counted many times. The chain recombines TRBV20-1 with TRBJ2-7; 9 nucleotides line up with TRBD1. This CDR3 contains 15 residues. The ends lost 0 bases at V and 2 bases at J; junction bases unmatched: 5. Germline values: CDR1 DFQATT, CDR2 SNEGSKA (reference sequence). This CDR3 reads CSARDRGQGPYEQYF. The CDR3 region has the DNA TGCAGTGCTAGAGATAGGGGACAGGGACCCTACGAGCAGTACTTC.

This clonotype was observed a few times. The chain has TRBV7-2 and TRBJ1-6; D gene unclear. The CDR3 runs 14 residues. Germline V lookup: CDR1 SGHTA, CDR2 FQGNSA. Trimming pared 3 bases from V and 3 bases from J, leaving 6 bases between. DNA for the CDR3: TGTGCCAGCAGCTTGAATCGCTATAATTCACCCCTCCACTTT. Amino acid sequence: CASSLNRYNSPLHF. The full variable domain, rest sourced from reference TRBV7-2 and TRBJ1-6, is GAGVSQSPSNKVTEKGKDVELRCDPISGHTALYWYRQSLGQGLEFLIYFQGNSAPDKSGLPSDRFSAERTGGSVSTLTIQRTQQEDSAVYLCASSLNRYNSPLHFGNGTRLTVT.

This clonotype was seen only a few times. V and J are TRBV20-1 and TRBJ1-6; no firm D call. This CDR3 comprises 16 residues. Germline V gives CDR1 DFQATT, CDR2 SNEGSKA (reference sequence). V dropped 0 bases and J dropped 2 bases, with 11 bases sitting between them. The CDR3 is CSARDPGRTYNSPLHF. CDR3 bases: TGCAGTGCTAGAGATCCCGGGAGAACCTATAATTCACCCCTCCACTTT.

This clonotype showed up just a few times. J is TRBJ2-2 and V is TRBV12-3 or TRBV12-4; 9 bases are shared with TRBD2. The CDR3 sequence is 14 residues long. V was clipped by 6 bases and J by 4 bases; unmatched bases: 3. DNA for the CDR3: TGTGCCAGCAGCCCACTAGCGGGCACCGGGGAGCTGTTTTTT. This translates into CASSPLAGTGELFF.

The genes are TRBV5-6 and TRBJ2-7; perhaps TRBD1 as D (6 bases). Deletions cut 0 bases from V and 3 bases from J, with 13 bases between. The CDR3 has 15 amino acids. Germline lookup yields CDR1 SGHDT and CDR2 YYEEEE. The CDR3 reads CASSLAGAGDYEQYF. CDR3 nucleotides: TGTGCCAGCAGCTTGGCCGGGGCAGGGGACTACGAGCAGTACTTC.

Many counts were recorded for this clonotype. V and J are TRBV20-1 and TRBJ1-6; D not certain. From germline, CDR1 is DFQATT and CDR2 SNEGSKA (reference sequence). Between the trimmed V and J ends, which lost 0 bases and 7 bases, there was a span of 4 bases. The CDR3 is 12 amino acids. Here the CDR3 reads CSARDGNSPLHF. Written as DNA, the CDR3 is TGCAGTGCTAGAGACGGAAATTCACCCCTCCACTTT.